The 17 T cell receptor beta chains presented below share a single source sample, sequenced in a study of blood T cells in healthy people across ages. A sample-barcoded 5' primer and a J-beta primer mix were used in a second PCR of roughly 7 to 11 cycles. TCRdb independently ran MiXCR on the 5' RACE reads; one entry per CDR3 protein. The table shows hundreds of thousands of distinct CDR3 sequences, with around 21% occurring only once. Sequencing was carried out using blood. The receptors derive from a man aged 70-80 years in good health.

The V call is TRBV5-5, the J call TRBJ2-7, with D maybe TRBD1 (6 bases). V lost 3 bases, J lost 0 bases, and 13 bases lay in between. CDR1 SGHKS and CDR2 YYEKEE come from the germline V gene (reference sequence). The length of the CDR3 is 15 residues. CDR3 in DNA: TGTGCCAGCAGCTCCCGACAGGCCTACTCCTACGAGCAGTACTTC. Translating it yields CASSSRQAYSYEQYF.

The chain uses TRBV7-2 and TRBJ2-3, with 9 nucleotides matching TRBD2. CDR3 length equals 16 residues. Germline V CDR1 and CDR2: SGHTA, FQGNSA. V shed 5 bases, J shed 2 bases, and the junction held 8 bases outside the gene matches. CDR3 bases: TGTGCCAGCAGCAAACCGACTAGCGGTCTCACAGATACGCAGTATTTT. Translating gives CASSKPTSGLTDTQYF.

This chain joins TRBV3-1 and TRBJ2-7; possible D gene TRBD2, 6 bases. The CDR3 consists of 14 residues. Germline V gives CDR1 LGHDT, CDR2 YNNKEL (reference sequence). V was clipped by 1 base and J by 2 bases, with 9 bases between them. DNA of the CDR3: TGTGCCAGCAGCCAAGGGGACTCTACCTACGAGCAGTACTTC. It is translated as CASSQGDSTYEQYF.

The chain employs TRBV12-3 or TRBV12-4 and TRBJ2-5; D call uncertain. Trimming cost V 5 bases and J 7 bases, with 8 bases left between them. CDR3 length: 11 amino acids. The CDR3 spells CASSTGVTQYF. CDR3 nucleotide sequence: TGTGCCAGCAGTACTGGGGTGACCCAGTACTTC.

The table lists this clonotype with a few counts. The chain carries TRBV2 and TRBJ1-4; D uncertain. The V and J ends lost 7 bases and 7 bases respectively, with 13 bases between them. Per the germline V gene, CDR1 is SNHLY and CDR2 is FYNNEI. The CDR3 loop spans 13 amino acids. In nucleotides, the CDR3 is TGTGCCAGCAACAGAGGGCTTGGTGAAAAACTGTTTTTT. This sequence encodes CASNRGLGEKLFF. The variable domain in full, completed from reference TRBV2 and TRBJ1-4, reads EPEVTQTPSHQVTQMGQEVILRCVPISNHLYFYWYRQILGQKVEFLVSFYNNEISEKSEIFDDQFSVERPDGSNFTLKIRSTKLEDSAMYFCASNRGLGEKLFFGSGTQLSVL.

The V gene is TRBV28, the J gene TRBJ2-1; D remains unclear. The J call is in doubt because the DNA end fits TRBJ2-7 better. Germline-derived CDR1 and CDR2 are MDHEN and SYDVKM. The CDR3 runs to 13 residues. The DNA of the CDR3 is TGTGCCAGCAGTTTAATCCAGGCGTACGAGCAGTACTTC. Translation: CASSLIQAYEQYF.

This rearrangement joins TRBV6-6 to TRBJ1-2; no definite D call. The CDR3 is made up of 10 amino acids. V was trimmed by 8 bases and J by 8 bases, leaving 9 bases between them. From germline, CDR1 is MNHNY and CDR2 SVGAGI (reference sequence). The CDR3 loop reads CASYSAGYTF. In nucleotides, the CDR3 is TGTGCCAGCTATAGCGCGGGCTACACCTTC.

The chain couples TRBV5-1 to TRBJ2-4; D is unresolved. Germline V CDR1 and CDR2: SGHRS, YFSETQ. V lost 0 bases and J 9 bases, leaving 10 bases between the germline ends. The CDR3 is 13 residues long. The CDR3 sequence is CASSLEINGIQYF. CDR3 bases: TGCGCCAGCAGCTTGGAGATTAACGGCATTCAGTACTTC.

Here the CDR3 reads CASSLWTSENEQYF. Written as DNA, the CDR3 is TGTGCCAGCAGCCTCTGGACTAGCGAAAACGAGCAGTACTTC. The J gene is TRBJ2-7, the V gene TRBV7-2; 9 bases agree with TRBD2. This CDR3 has 14 residues. From germline, CDR1 is SGHTA and CDR2 FQGNSA. Trimming cost V 5 bases and J 5 bases; bases outside gene matches: 7. Full variable domain (missing parts from reference TRBV7-2 and TRBJ2-7): GAGVSQSPSNKVTEKGKDVELRCDPISGHTALYWYRQSLGQGLEFLIYFQGNSAPDKSGLPSDRFSAERTGGSVSTLTIQRTQQEDSAVYLCASSLWTSENEQYFGPGTRLTVT.

This clonotype showed up just a few times. J is TRBJ2-1 and V is TRBV7-9, with 9 bases that match TRBD2. The J call may be wrong; the DNA end is better matched by TRBJ2-7. The germline gives CDR1 SEHNR, CDR2 FQNEAQ (reference sequence). The CDR3 has 16 amino acids. The CDR3 sequence is CASSLARASGIYEQYF. CDR3 sequence (DNA): TGTGCCAGCAGCTTAGCGCGGGCTAGCGGGATCTACGAGCAGTACTTC.

V is TRBV24-1 and J is TRBJ2-5; 8 bases match TRBD2. Germline CDR1 is KGHDR and CDR2 is SFDVKD. Germline trimming cut 4 bases from V and 2 bases from J; bases unmatched to any gene: 2. The CDR3 sequence is 14 residues long. CDR3 residues: CATSESSGQETQYF. The DNA of the CDR3 is TGTGCCACCAGTGAGTCTAGCGGGCAAGAGACCCAGTACTTC.

The rearrangement uses TRBV28 and TRBJ2-1; maybe TRBD1 (7 bases). Germline V CDR1 and CDR2: MDHEN, SYDVKM. This CDR3 has 16 amino acids. V lost 4 bases and J 11 bases, leaving 24 bases between the germline ends. The DNA for the CDR3 is TGTGCCAGCAGTTCGCTCCACAGGGGAACTAGCCTTCAGCAGTTCTTC. It codes for CASSSLHRGTSLQQFF.

The gene calls are TRBV2 and TRBJ2-7, with 8 bases fitting TRBD2. The V gene's germline CDR1 is SNHLY and CDR2 FYNNEI. This CDR3 spans 15 amino acids. Trimming removed 6 bases from V and 1 base from J; junction bases left unmatched: 8. The CDR3 DNA is TGTGCCAGCAGCACCAGCGGGAGTGGTTCCTACGAGCAGTACTTC. Amino acid sequence: CASSTSGSGSYEQYF.

This clonotype has only a few counts. The V gene is TRBV7-2, the J gene TRBJ2-7; TRBD1 agrees at 7 bases. CDR1 SGHTA and CDR2 FQGNSA come from the germline V gene. This CDR3 has 16 amino acids. V lost 5 bases and J lost 2; bases outside the gene matches: 12. CDR3 nucleotides: TGTGCCAGCAGCCGGGACCCGACAGGGCATACCTACGAGCAGTACTTC. Translating it yields CASSRDPTGHTYEQYF. The complete variable domain, with remaining parts taken from reference TRBV7-2 and TRBJ2-7, reads GAGVSQSPSNKVTEKGKDVELRCDPISGHTALYWYRQSLGQGLEFLIYFQGNSAPDKSGLPSDRFSAERTGGSVSTLTIQRTQQEDSAVYLCASSRDPTGHTYEQYFGPGTRLTVT.

The CDR3 bases are TGCAGTGCTAGGGAACTAGCGGGAGACAATAATGAGCAGTTCTTC. Its translation: CSARELAGDNNEQFF. The V call is TRBV20-1, the J call TRBJ2-5; 11 bases match TRBD2. The DNA end favors TRBJ2-1, so the J call may be wrong. CDR1 is DFQATT and CDR2 is SNEGSKA in the germline V gene (reference sequence). The CDR3 sequence is 15 residues long.

J is TRBJ1-2 and V is TRBV3-1; TRBD1 aligns across 11 bases. With V trimmed by 1 base and J by 2 bases, 3 bases remained unmatched. The germline V gene has CDR1 LGHDT and CDR2 YNNKEL (reference sequence). This CDR3 contains 16 residues. The chain's CDR3 is CASSQGGTGGNYGYTF. The CDR3 coding sequence is TGTGCCAGCAGCCAAGGAGGGACAGGGGGAAACTATGGCTACACCTTC.

The chain's CDR3 is CASSQDWMGTSDAYEQYF. For the CDR3, the DNA is TGTGCCAGCAGCCAAGATTGGATGGGGACTAGCGACGCCTACGAGCAGTACTTC. The chain is built from TRBV14 and TRBJ2-5; 10 bases are shared with TRBD2. The end of the DNA aligns better with TRBJ2-7, so the J call may be wrong. The CDR3 is 18 residues long. The germline V gene has CDR1 SGHDN and CDR2 FVKESK.